This T cell receptor beta chain emerged from a study of T cell responses to AZD1222 COVID-19 vaccine. General study results and limits: Seropositivity was recorded at baseline in only a handful of AZD1222 recipients. Nearly half of spike-specific TCRs reportedly target unmutated variant regions. Females outnumbered males among donors, who were mostly white British; clonal diversity was possibly underestimated. Regions 160-218 and 743-854 held dominance among vaccine-associated CD4 TCRs, which spanned spike.

Remarks on this clone: Its matching antigen is unknown.

Produced via immunoSEQ multiplex PCR; TCRdb's table is partial and in-frame only. The sample holds about 70,000 clones; 70% to 90% are singletons and the top ten take 1% to 1.5%. The clonotype comes from an adult who received the AZD1222 COVID-19 vaccine. The sequencing here drew on peripheral blood, taken 28 days after the second AZD1222 dose.

The DNA for the CDR3 is TGTGCCAGCAGCTCCGTACAGGGGCCTTATGGCTACACCTTC. This encodes CASSSVQGPYGYTF. The rearrangement joins TRBV5-6 to TRBJ1-2; 7 bases map to TRBD1. The CDR3 covers 14 residues. Per the germline V gene, CDR1 is SGHDT and CDR2 is YYEEEE. The V gene end was trimmed by 3 bases and the J gene end by 5 bases; junction bases not matched to a gene: 7.